This passage covers 2 T cell receptor beta chains from one sample sequenced in a study of post-analysis software for immune sequencing data. Study observations and caveats: Roughly 5 TRBV segments, TRBV5-6, TRBV5-1 and TRBV20-1 among them, were found more frequent in patients than controls.

The antigens for these receptors are not known. Unique molecular identifiers had been added to the TCR beta cDNA libraries. TCRdb processed the PCR reads anew with MiXCR; each CDR3 protein has one entry. Among about 540,000 distinct CDR3 sequences listed, less than 40% were seen once. The sequencing sample was made of blood. Every receptor here comes from a girl aged 2-17 years with multiple sclerosis.

This clonotype was detected only a few times. The chain joins TRBV5-1 to TRBJ2-2; unclear D gene. This CDR3 is 16 amino acids long. V was clipped by 0 bases and J by 2 bases, with 11 bases between them. Looked up from germline, CDR1 is SGHRS and CDR2 is YFSETQ. The CDR3 region has the DNA TGCGCCAGCAGCTTGGTTGGCAGGCCCAACACCGGGGAGCTGTTTTTT. Encoded protein: CASSLVGRPNTGELFF. The variable domain in full, completed from reference TRBV5-1 and TRBJ2-2, reads KAGVTQTPRYLIKTRGQQVTLSCSPISGHRSVSWYQQTPGQGLQFLFEYFSETQRNKGNFPGRFSGRQFSNSRSEMNVSTLELGDSALYLCASSLVGRPNTGELFFGEGSRLTVL.

The CDR3 DNA follows: TGTGCCAGCAGCTTAGCGGGTGGCGGGCGGCACGAGCAGTACTTC. It encodes CASSLAGGGRHEQYF. This chain uses TRBV7-8 with TRBJ2-4, with TRBD2 as a possible D gene (5 bases). The end of the DNA fits TRBJ2-7 better, so the J call may be wrong. CDR1 and CDR2 from the germline V gene are SGHVS and FQNEAQ. The length of the CDR3 is 15 residues.